A selection of T cell receptor beta chains follows, all from one sample in a study of circulating and synovial CD4+ cells in juvenile arthritis. Assay: immunoSEQ multiplex PCR; the TCRdb copy retains only in-frame clones and omits some. The repertoire holds 32,000 or so clones, with about 95% as singletons. The source material was CD4+ T cells from blood. All receptors derive from a human donor with juvenile idiopathic arthritis. CDR3s include the opening cysteine and the closing phenylalanine or tryptophan. D genes are given only for firm matches. Part of the rows lack a size; the others show once, few, many or a class for expanded clones.

cdr3_nt cdr3_aa clone_size j_call d_call v_call
TGTGCCAGCAGTGAACGCGGAATACCTTCCTACGAGCAGTACTTC CASSERGIPSYEQYF . TRBJ2-7 . TRBV2
TGTGCCAGCAGTGACTCGGGGACAGGGAGAGGTACACCCCTCCACTTT CASSDSGTGRGTPLHF . TRBJ1-6 TRBD1 TRBV6-4
TGTGCCAGCAGGAAGGGGCAGAGTAATGAAAAACTGTTTTTT CASRKGQSNEKLFF . TRBJ1-4 . TRBV28
TGTGCCAGCAGTTTGTGGCAGGGTAAATATGGCTACACCTTC CASSLWQGKYGYTF . TRBJ1-2 . TRBV28
TGCGCCAGCAGTTTCGGACTAGCCTCTAGCACAGATACGCAGTATTTT CASSFGLASSTDTQYF . TRBJ2-3 TRBD2 TRBV5-1
TGCGCCAGCAGTCGGGACAGTGAAGCTTTCTTT CASSRDSEAFF . TRBJ1-1 TRBD1 TRBV5-1
TGTGCCAGCTCACCATACGCAGACACTGAAGCTTTCTTT CASSPYADTEAFF . TRBJ1-1 . TRBV18
TGTGCCAGCAGTACCGCGTCGGGGGTCTTGGGGGAGCAGTACTTC CASSTASGVLGEQYF . TRBJ2-7 . TRBV28
TGTGCCAGCAGCTTAGGAGACAATTGGAAAGCTTTCTTT CASSLGDNWKAFF . TRBJ1-1 . TRBV7-9
TGTGCCAGCAGCCAAGAGAGCGGGACGGGGACCCAGTACTTC CASSQESGTGTQYF . TRBJ2-5 TRBD2 TRBV4-2
TGTGCCAGCAGGGCCAGGGCCAGGTGGTACGAGCAGTACTTC CASRARARWYEQYF . TRBJ2-7 . TRBV27
TGTGCCAGCAGCAAAGCATCCTCCCAAGAGACCCAGTACTTC CASSKASSQETQYF . TRBJ2-5 . TRBV21-1
TGTGCCAGCAGCTTAGGGGGGGGTTCGGAGACCCAGTACTTC CASSLGGGSETQYF . TRBJ2-5 TRBD2 TRBV11-2
TGTGCCAGCAGTCCGGGGGAAAGGGCCTACGAGCAGTACTTC CASSPGERAYEQYF . TRBJ2-7 . TRBV28
TGTGCCAGCAGCTGGAGCCTGAAACAAGAGACCCAGTACTTC CASSWSLKQETQYF . TRBJ2-5 . TRBV5-5
TGTGCCAGCAGCTTCTCTAGCGGGGGGGCAGATACGCAGTATTTT CASSFSSGGADTQYF . TRBJ2-3 TRBD2 TRBV13
TGTGCCAGCAGCGCCGCGGTCACCGGGGAGCTGTTTTTT CASSAAVTGELFF . TRBJ2-2 . TRBV7-3
TGCAGCGTTGGGGGAGGGGTCCCTGAAGCTTTCTTT CSVGGGVPEAFF . TRBJ1-1 . TRBV29-1
TGTGCCAGCAGCCTTACATGGGGGCAAGGAAACACCATATATTTT CASSLTWGQGNTIYF . TRBJ1-3 . TRBV7-2
TGTGCCAGCAGGTACAGGGGGGACGGAACCTACGAGCAGTACTTC CASRYRGDGTYEQYF . TRBJ2-7 TRBD1 TRBV7-8
TGTGCCAGCTTTTGGGACAGAGACACCGGGGAGCTGTTTTTT CASFWDRDTGELFF . TRBJ2-2 TRBD1 TRBV2
TGTGCCAGCAGCCAAGGCGGGGCGGGGGGCTACGAGCAGTACTTC CASSQGGAGGYEQYF once TRBJ2-7 TRBD2 TRBV4-2
TGTGCCATCAACGGGGTTGGCACTGAAGCTTTCTTT CAINGVGTEAFF . TRBJ1-1 . TRBV10-3